Each of the 30 T cell receptor beta chains below was sequenced from the same sample in a study of shared clonotypes between healthy human individuals. Clones were sequenced by immunoSEQ multiplex PCR, and TCRdb holds only the in-frame ones, with some missing. The sample has approximately 2.4 million clones, 95% seen once. Sequenced input: naive CD4+ T cells sorted from blood. The subset is: CD45RA+ positively selected. Receptor source: a man aged 18-30 years in good health.

CDR3 loop: CASSTPGTGLNVLSYEQYF. DNA of the CDR3: TGCGCCAGCAGCACACCCGGGACAGGGCTGAACGTACTCTCCTACGAGCAGTACTTC. The V gene is TRBV4-1, the J gene TRBJ2-7, with 9 nucleotides matching TRBD1. V lost 5 bases and J lost 0; bases outside the gene matches: 17. The length of the CDR3 is 19 residues. Per the germline V gene, CDR1 is MGHRA and CDR2 is YSYEKL.

V is TRBV6-5 and J is TRBJ2-7; tentative D call: TRBD1 (5 bases). The germline V gene encodes CDR1 MNHEY and CDR2 SVGAGI. V shed 6 bases and J shed 2 bases, with 11 bases lying between them. This CDR3 spans 13 amino acids. CDR3 nucleotides: TGTGCCAGCAGCCCCAGGGTAACCTACGAGCAGTACTTC. This codes for CASSPRVTYEQYF.

J is TRBJ1-6 and V is TRBV5-1; weak D call: TRBD1 (6 bases). Trimming pared 4 bases from V and 6 bases from J, leaving 11 bases between. Germline values: CDR1 SGHRS, CDR2 YFSETQ. CDR3 length equals 14 residues. This CDR3 reads CASSGTDSNSPLHF. CDR3 DNA: TGCGCCAGCAGCGGTACGGACAGTAATTCACCCCTCCACTTT. Full variable domain (rest looked up from reference TRBV5-1 and TRBJ1-6): KAGVTQTPRYLIKTRGQQVTLSCSPISGHRSVSWYQQTPGQGLQFLFEYFSETQRNKGNFPGRFSGRQFSNSRSEMNVSTLELGDSALYLCASSGTDSNSPLHFGNGTRLTVT.

The J gene is TRBJ2-3, the V gene TRBV5-1; the match to TRBD2 covers 9 bases. The J segment lost 4 bases and the V segment lost 1 base, leaving 4 bases of the junction unmatched. CDR1 is SGHRS, CDR2 YFSETQ, per germline. CDR3 length equals 15 residues. This CDR3 is CASSLLLAGADTQYF. The CDR3 DNA reads TGCGCCAGCAGCTTGTTGTTAGCGGGAGCAGATACGCAGTATTTT.

This clone was counted once. J is TRBJ1-6 and V is TRBV2; no clear D. The CDR3 contains 15 residues. CDR1 is SNHLY and CDR2 is FYNNEI in the germline V gene. Trimming pared 0 bases from V and 10 bases from J, leaving 13 bases between. As DNA, the CDR3 is TGTGCCAGCAGTGAAGCGGACCTAACTTTGTCACCCCTCCACTTT. This gives the protein CASSEADLTLSPLHF. Together with reference TRBV2 and TRBJ1-6, the CDR3 gives the full variable domain: EPEVTQTPSHQVTQMGQEVILRCVPISNHLYFYWYRQILGQKVEFLVSFYNNEISEKSEIFDDQFSVERPDGSNFTLKIRSTKLEDSAMYFCASSEADLTLSPLHFGNGTRLTVT.

This chain connects TRBV6-5 to TRBJ2-5, with TRBD2 identical over 8 bases. The ends lost 5 bases at V and 1 base at J; junction bases unmatched: 6. Germline CDR1 is MNHEY and CDR2 is SVGAGI. There are 15 residues in the CDR3. The CDR3 nucleotides are TGTGCCAGCAGTCACGGGGGGGCCCCCCAAGAGACCCAGTACTTC. It specifies CASSHGGAPQETQYF.

This chain uses TRBV7-2 with TRBJ1-2; 10 nucleotides line up with TRBD1. From germline, CDR1 is SGHTA and CDR2 FQGNSA. The CDR3 has 17 residues. J lost 3 bases, V lost 0 bases, and 7 bases had no gene match. Written as DNA, the CDR3 is TGTGCCAGCAGCTTAGCAACAGGGACAGGGGACGACTATGGCTACACCTTC. Translating it yields CASSLATGTGDDYGYTF.

The gene calls are TRBV9 and TRBJ2-1; the D gene is possibly TRBD1 (5 bases). The V end lost 4 bases, the J end lost 7 bases, and 15 bases lay between the germline ends. The length of the CDR3 is 14 residues. Germline CDR1 is SGDLS and CDR2 is YYNGEE. This chain's CDR3 is CASSPQGGSNEQFF. CDR3 nucleotides: TGTGCCAGCAGCCCGCAGGGCGGCAGTAATGAGCAGTTCTTC.

The genes are TRBV7-9 and TRBJ2-7, with D possibly TRBD1 on 5 matching bases. Germline values: CDR1 SEHNR, CDR2 FQNEAQ (reference sequence). Trimming cost V 3 bases and J 7 bases, with 22 bases left between them. This CDR3 is built from 16 residues. The CDR3: CASSLGLRTQASEQYF. CDR3 in DNA: TGTGCCAGCAGCTTGGGTCTCAGGACACAGGCGTCGGAGCAGTACTTC. The full variable domain, completed using reference TRBV7-9 and TRBJ2-7, is DTGVSQNPRHKITKRGQNVTFRCDPISEHNRLYWYRQTLGQGPEFLTYFQNEAQLEKSRLLSDRFSAERPKGSFSTLEIQRTEQGDSAMYLCASSLGLRTQASEQYFGPGTRLTVT.

The gene calls are TRBV14 and TRBJ1-5; tentatively, D is TRBD1 (5 bases). The CDR3 spans 14 residues. CDR1 and CDR2 (germline): SGHDN, FVKESK. Trimming took off 4 bases at V and 4 bases at J, with 11 bases between the two ends. In nucleotides, the CDR3 is TGTGCCAGCAGCCTCGGGGGTGGGAATCAGCCCCAGCATTTT. Protein sequence: CASSLGGGNQPQHF.

CDR3 coding DNA: TGCGCCAGCAGCCCCGGGACTAGGGGAGAGACCCAGTACTTC. Its protein product is CASSPGTRGETQYF. The chain joins TRBV5-1 to TRBJ2-5; 8 bases agree with TRBD2. The CDR3 is 14 residues long. Germline CDR1 is SGHRS and CDR2 is YFSETQ. With 4 bases clipped from V and 4 bases from J, the junction kept 6 bases outside the gene matches.

This clone was seen a single time. The V and J genes are TRBV19 and TRBJ1-2; TRBD1 matches at 8 bases. The CDR3 covers 16 residues. After removal of 1 base from V and 6 bases from J, the junction contained 10 bases not matched to a gene. Germline values: CDR1 LNHDA, CDR2 SQIVND (reference sequence). CDR3 DNA sequence: TGTGCCAGTAGTATAGTCGGCTCAGGGGGCAAGAATGGCTACACCTTC. Translating it yields CASSIVGSGGKNGYTF.

This chain joins TRBV19 and TRBJ1-5; no definite D call. The germline gives CDR1 LNHDA, CDR2 SQIVND (reference sequence). The CDR3 sequence is 15 residues long. V lost 3 bases and J 0 bases, leaving 9 bases between the germline ends. The CDR3 region is CASSIGVYSNQPQHF. The CDR3 DNA reads as TGTGCCAGTAGTATCGGGGTATATAGCAATCAGCCCCAGCATTTT.

Here the CDR3 DNA reads TGTGCCAGCAGTGAAAACCTGCCCTACGAGCAGTACTTC. It yields the protein CASSENLPYEQYF. The V and J genes are TRBV2 and TRBJ2-7, with no clear D. The V end was cut by 2 bases, the J end by 2 bases, with 7 bases between. Looked up from germline, CDR1 is SNHLY and CDR2 is FYNNEI. This CDR3 has 13 residues.

V usage is TRBV9 and J usage is TRBJ2-7; no firm D call. V lost 4 bases, J lost 4 bases, and 12 bases lay in between. Germline lookup yields CDR1 SGDLS and CDR2 YYNGEE. The CDR3 extends over 13 amino acids. The CDR3 DNA reads TGTGCCAGCAGCTCAAGCCTCGATTACGAGCAGTACTTC. Its protein is CASSSSLDYEQYF.

The chain uses TRBV9 and TRBJ1-6, with TRBD1 as a possible D gene (5 bases). CDR1 and CDR2 (germline): SGDLS, YYNGEE. Trimming took 4 bases from V and 4 from J, leaving 6 bases between them. CDR3 length: 13 residues. The CDR3 here is CASSRQYNSPLHF. CDR3 nucleotides: TGTGCCAGCAGCCGACAGTATAATTCACCCCTCCACTTT.

The rearrangement uses TRBV6-1 and TRBJ1-4; D call uncertain. Deletions cut 4 bases from V and 1 base from J, with 22 bases between. The CDR3 has 19 amino acids. Germline-derived CDR1 and CDR2 are MNHNS and SASEGT. This CDR3 is CASSGVPGRLLGTNEKLFF. CDR3 nucleotides: TGTGCCAGCAGTGGAGTCCCGGGCCGACTCTTGGGAACTAATGAAAAACTGTTTTTT.

Concerning this clone itself: The sample has other DNA sequences that encode this CDR3 too. This rearrangement joins TRBV5-1 to TRBJ2-5; D gene ambiguous. Looked up from germline, CDR1 is SGHRS and CDR2 is YFSETQ. This CDR3 is 12 amino acids long. V dropped 4 bases and J dropped 0 bases, with 4 bases sitting between them. The CDR3 bases are TGCGCCAGCAGCAGGTACCAAGAGACCCAGTACTTC. This sequence encodes CASSRYQETQYF.

The V call is TRBV7-9, the J call TRBJ2-7; TRBD2 matches at 8 bases. With 3 bases clipped from V and 2 bases from J, the junction kept 3 bases outside the gene matches. Germline V CDR1 and CDR2: SEHNR, FQNEAQ (reference sequence). The CDR3 consists of 14 residues. The CDR3 is CASSFLAGPYEQYF. CDR3 nucleotides: TGTGCCAGCAGCTTCTTAGCGGGACCCTACGAGCAGTACTTC.

Concerning this clone: Within the sample, other DNA sequences also encode this same CDR3. The rearrangement links TRBV5-1 to TRBJ1-4; D gene unclear. Germline CDR1 is SGHRS and CDR2 is YFSETQ. Trimming left V 1 base short and J 1 base short, with 5 bases between. The CDR3 totals 14 residues. CDR3 sequence: CASSLMGTNEKLFF. CDR3 in DNA: TGCGCCAGCAGCTTGATGGGAACTAATGAAAAACTGTTTTTT.

J is TRBJ2-3 and V is TRBV11-3, with 15 bases fitting TRBD2. This CDR3 has 20 amino acids. In germline, CDR1 is SGHNT, CDR2 YENEEA. The V segment lost 5 bases and the J segment 2 bases; nucleotides outside the gene matches: 14. The CDR3 loop reads CASSGGQPGLAGGPTDTQYF. In DNA, the CDR3 is TGTGCCAGCAGCGGGGGACAGCCTGGACTAGCGGGAGGGCCCACAGATACGCAGTATTTT. The variable domain in full, with the rest retrieved from reference TRBV11-3 and TRBJ2-3, is EAGVVQSPRYKIIEKKQPVAFWCNPISGHNTLYWYLQNLGQGPELLIRYENEEAVDDSQLPKDRFSAERLKGVDSTLKIQPAELGDSAVYLCASSGGQPGLAGGPTDTQYFGPGTRLTVL.

As regards this clone: Other DNA variants within this sample encode the same CDR3. The chain joins TRBV18 to TRBJ2-7; 11 positions match TRBD1. CDR3 length: 15 amino acids. The V segment lost 3 bases and the J segment 1 base; nucleotides outside the gene matches: 2. Germline V gene sequence: CDR1 KGHSH, CDR2 LQKENI. CDR3 sequence: CASSPRDRGSYEQYF. Written as DNA, the CDR3 is TGTGCCAGCTCACCCCGGGACAGGGGGTCCTACGAGCAGTACTTC.

The chain is built from TRBV18 and TRBJ2-1, with D uncertain. The V and J ends lost 0 bases and 6 bases respectively, with 9 bases between them. The CDR3 is 14 residues long. The V gene's germline CDR1 is KGHSH and CDR2 LQKENI. CDR3 sequence reads: CASSPPVDANEQFF. The CDR3 nucleotides read TGTGCCAGCTCACCACCGGTAGACGCCAATGAGCAGTTCTTC.

The rearrangement links TRBV27 to TRBJ2-4, with no clear D. Trimming removed 5 bases from V and 6 bases from J, with 11 bases in between. The CDR3 consists of 13 residues. Per germline, CDR1 MNHEY and CDR2 SMNVEV (reference sequence). The DNA for the CDR3 is TGTGCCAGCAGTCTTTGGCTTGGAAACATTCAGTACTTC. Its translation: CASSLWLGNIQYF.

The chain employs TRBV19 and TRBJ2-3, with D perhaps TRBD2 (6 bases). Trimming stripped 5 bases from V and 4 bases from J, with 13 bases between. Germline V gene lookup returns CDR1 LNHDA and CDR2 SQIVND (reference sequence). The CDR3 is 14 amino acids. CDR3 in DNA: TGTGCCAGTAGTGCTGGCGGGGTGCCAGATACGCAGTATTTT. It is translated as CASSAGGVPDTQYF. Drawing the rest from reference TRBV19 and TRBJ2-3, the complete variable domain is DGGITQSPKYLFRKEGQNVTLSCEQNLNHDAMYWYRQDPGQGLRLIYYSQIVNDFQKGDIAEGYSVSREKKESFPLTVTSAQKNPTAFYLCASSAGGVPDTQYFGPGTRLTVL.

J is TRBJ2-5 and V is TRBV28, with 8 bases fitting TRBD1. This CDR3 region has 12 residues. V lost 5 bases to trimming and J lost 4 bases; unmatched junction nucleotides: 0. The germline CDR1 and CDR2 sequences are MDHEN and SYDVKM. The CDR3 region has the DNA TGTGCCAGCAGTGGGACAGGAGAGACCCAGTACTTC. The encoded protein is CASSGTGETQYF.

The rearrangement links TRBV30 to TRBJ2-7, with no clear D. Trimming shortened V by 1 base and J by 10 bases, and 11 bases separated the two germline ends. The V gene's germline CDR1 is GTSNPN and CDR2 SVGIG (reference sequence). The CDR3 runs 11 residues. CDR3 nucleotides: TGTGCCTGGAGTGAACGGCGAAGTCAGTACTTC. Protein sequence: CAWSERRSQYF. Supplemented by reference TRBV30 and TRBJ2-7, the full variable domain reads SQTIHQWPATLVQPVGSPLSLECTVEGTSNPNLYWYRQAAGRGLQLLFYSVGIGQISSEVPQNLSASRPQDRQFILSSKKLLLSDSGFYLCAWSERRSQYFGPGTRLTVT.

The chain couples TRBV7-3 to TRBJ2-6; unclear D gene. The length of the CDR3 is 15 residues. Per the germline V gene, CDR1 is SGHTA and CDR2 is FQGTGA. Trimming pared 5 bases from V and 4 bases from J, leaving 12 bases between. CDR3 sequence reads: CASSASGPGANVLTF. The CDR3, as DNA: TGTGCCAGCAGCGCGTCCGGCCCCGGGGCCAACGTCCTGACTTTC.

V is TRBV10-3 and J is TRBJ2-5, with 14 bases that match TRBD2. The germline V gene has CDR1 ENHRY and CDR2 SYGVKD. The CDR3 is made up of 13 amino acids. As DNA, the CDR3 is TGTGCTTCGGGACTAGCGGGAGTGGAGACCCAGTACTTC. Protein sequence: CASGLAGVETQYF.

J is TRBJ1-1 and V is TRBV7-9; D might be TRBD1 (5 bases). Germline V gives CDR1 SEHNR, CDR2 FQNEAQ (reference sequence). V was trimmed by 1 base and J by 4 bases, leaving 13 bases between them. The CDR3 is made up of 15 amino acids. CDR3 nucleotides: TGTGCCAGCAGCTTAGTTGGCAGGGTGAGCACTGAAGCTTTCTTT. Translated, it gives CASSLVGRVSTEAFF. Supplemented by reference TRBV7-9 and TRBJ1-1, the full variable domain reads DTGVSQNPRHKITKRGQNVTFRCDPISEHNRLYWYRQTLGQGPEFLTYFQNEAQLEKSRLLSDRFSAERPKGSFSTLEIQRTEQGDSAMYLCASSLVGRVSTEAFFGQGTRLTVV.